This TCR beta chain was identified during a study of cytomegalovirus exposure and HLA in healthy donors. V dropped 3 bases and J dropped 5; count of bases not matched to a gene: 10. The CDR3 length is 16 residues. In germline, CDR1 is SGHTA, CDR2 FQGNSA. Here immunoSEQ multiplex PCR was the method, and the copy in TCRdb shows in-frame clones only, minus some. The data hold 150,000 to 200,000 clones, with about 82% observed a single time. Sequenced material: PBMCs. The rearrangement joins TRBV7-2 to TRBJ2-1; 7 nucleotides match TRBD2. The sequence derives from a man aged 25-45 years in good health and CMV-seropositive. As DNA, the CDR3 is TGTGCCAGCAGCTTCCCTACAGGAGGGAGGGACAATGAGCAGTTCTTC. As protein: CASSFPTGGRDNEQFF. The full variable domain, in which reference TRBV7-2 and TRBJ2-1 provide the parts outside the CDR3, is GAGVSQSPSNKVTEKGKDVELRCDPISGHTALYWYRQSLGQGLEFLIYFQGNSAPDKSGLPSDRFSAERTGGSVSTLTIQRTQQEDSAVYLCASSFPTGGRDNEQFFGPGTRLTVL.